The sequence of this T cell receptor (beta chain) was determined in a study of T cell responses to AZD1222 COVID-19 vaccine. The CDR3 extends over 15 amino acids. From germline, CDR1 is SGHTS and CDR2 YDEGEE. V trimming: 2 bases; J trimming: 5 bases; junction bases outside the gene matches: 6. Profiling relied on immunoSEQ multiplex PCR, and the TCRdb table lists in-frame clones only, not all of them. The profile shows roughly 35,000 clones, 70% to 90% of them singletons. Sequenced here: peripheral blood, sampled 28 days after the second AZD1222 dose. This receptor was obtained from an adult who received the AZD1222 COVID-19 vaccine. This chain links TRBV5-8 with TRBJ1-4; 7 nucleotides agree with TRBD1. The CDR3 loop is CASSFRQGLNEKLFF. The CDR3 DNA sequence: TGTGCCAGCAGCTTTCGACAGGGTTTAAATGAAAAACTGTTTTTT.